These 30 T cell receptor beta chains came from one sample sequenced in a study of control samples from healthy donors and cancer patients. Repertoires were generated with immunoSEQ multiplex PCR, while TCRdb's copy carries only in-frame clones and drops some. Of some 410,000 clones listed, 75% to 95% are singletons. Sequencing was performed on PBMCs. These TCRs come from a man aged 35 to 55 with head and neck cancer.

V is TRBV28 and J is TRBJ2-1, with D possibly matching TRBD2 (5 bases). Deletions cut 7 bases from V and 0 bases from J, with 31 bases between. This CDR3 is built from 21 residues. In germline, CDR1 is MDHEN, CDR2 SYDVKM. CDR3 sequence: CASMGVWSGTILYNSYNEQFF. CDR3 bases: TGTGCCAGCATGGGCGTTTGGAGCGGCACTATCCTATACAACTCCTACAATGAGCAGTTCTTC.

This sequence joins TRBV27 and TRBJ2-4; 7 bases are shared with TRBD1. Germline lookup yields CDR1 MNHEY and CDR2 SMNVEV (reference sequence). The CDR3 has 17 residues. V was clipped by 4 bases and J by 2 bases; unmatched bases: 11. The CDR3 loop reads CASSYSTGESSKNIQYF. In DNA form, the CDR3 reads TGTGCCAGCAGTTATTCTACAGGGGAATCGTCCAAAAACATTCAGTACTTC.

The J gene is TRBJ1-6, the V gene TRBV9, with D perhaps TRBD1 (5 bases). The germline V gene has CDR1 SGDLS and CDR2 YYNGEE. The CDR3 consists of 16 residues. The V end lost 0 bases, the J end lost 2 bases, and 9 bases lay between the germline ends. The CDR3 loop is CASSVGQFPYNSPLHF. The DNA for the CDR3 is TGTGCCAGCAGCGTAGGACAGTTCCCCTATAATTCACCCCTCCACTTT. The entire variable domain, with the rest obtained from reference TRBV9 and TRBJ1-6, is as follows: DSGVTQTPKHLITATGQRVTLRCSPRSGDLSVYWYQQSLDQGLQFLIQYYNGEERAKGNILERFSAQQFPDLHSELNLSSLELGDSALYFCASSVGQFPYNSPLHFGNGTRLTVT.

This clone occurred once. Written as DNA, the CDR3 is TGTGCCACCAGCAGAGATCTGGGGACACGTTACAATGAGCAGTTCTTC. It translates to CATSRDLGTRYNEQFF. V gene TRBV15 combines with J gene TRBJ2-1; possible D gene TRBD1, 6 bases. Trimming shortened V by 0 bases and J by 4 bases, and 13 bases separated the two germline ends. The CDR3 is 16 residues long. Germline CDR1 reads LNHNV; CDR2 reads YYDKDF (reference sequence).

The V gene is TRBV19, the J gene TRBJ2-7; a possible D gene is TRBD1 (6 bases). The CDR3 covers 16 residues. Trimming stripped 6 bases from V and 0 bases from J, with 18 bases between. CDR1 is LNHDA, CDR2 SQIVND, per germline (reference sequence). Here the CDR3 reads CASRQHRAESSYEQYF. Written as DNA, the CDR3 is TGTGCCAGTAGGCAACACAGGGCCGAGAGCTCCTACGAGCAGTACTTC.

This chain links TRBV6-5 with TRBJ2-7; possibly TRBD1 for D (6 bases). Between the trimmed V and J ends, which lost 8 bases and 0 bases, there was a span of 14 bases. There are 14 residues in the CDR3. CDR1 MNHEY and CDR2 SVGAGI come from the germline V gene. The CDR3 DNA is TGTGCCAGCGCCCCAGGGGCCAACTCCTACGAGCAGTACTTC. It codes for CASAPGANSYEQYF.

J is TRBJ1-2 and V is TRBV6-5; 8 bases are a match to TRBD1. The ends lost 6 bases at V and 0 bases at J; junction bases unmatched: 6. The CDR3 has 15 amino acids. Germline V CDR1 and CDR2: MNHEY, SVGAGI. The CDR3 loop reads CASRWIRGPNYGYTF. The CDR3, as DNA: TGTGCCAGCAGGTGGATCAGGGGGCCTAACTATGGCTACACCTTC.

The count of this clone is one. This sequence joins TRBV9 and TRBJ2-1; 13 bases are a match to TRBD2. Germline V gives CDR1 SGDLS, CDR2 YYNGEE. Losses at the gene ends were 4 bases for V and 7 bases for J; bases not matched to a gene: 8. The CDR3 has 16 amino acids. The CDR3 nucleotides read TGTGCCAGCAGCCTCGGACTAGCGGGGGCATGGAATGAGCAGTTCTTC. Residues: CASSLGLAGAWNEQFF. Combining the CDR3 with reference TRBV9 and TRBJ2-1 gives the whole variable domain DSGVTQTPKHLITATGQRVTLRCSPRSGDLSVYWYQQSLDQGLQFLIQYYNGEERAKGNILERFSAQQFPDLHSELNLSSLELGDSALYFCASSLGLAGAWNEQFFGPGTRLTVL.

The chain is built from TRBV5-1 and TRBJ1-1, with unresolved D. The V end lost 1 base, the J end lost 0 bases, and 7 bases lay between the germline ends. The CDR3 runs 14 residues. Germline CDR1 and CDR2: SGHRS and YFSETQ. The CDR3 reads CASSLFEMNTEAFF. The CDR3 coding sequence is TGCGCCAGCAGCTTGTTCGAGATGAACACTGAAGCTTTCTTT.

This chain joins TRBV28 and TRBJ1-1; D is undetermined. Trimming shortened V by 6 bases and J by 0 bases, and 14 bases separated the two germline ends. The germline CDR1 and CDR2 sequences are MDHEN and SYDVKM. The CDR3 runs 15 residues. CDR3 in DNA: TGTGCCAGCAGCCCTGAGCAGGTACTGAACACTGAAGCTTTCTTT. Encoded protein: CASSPEQVLNTEAFF.

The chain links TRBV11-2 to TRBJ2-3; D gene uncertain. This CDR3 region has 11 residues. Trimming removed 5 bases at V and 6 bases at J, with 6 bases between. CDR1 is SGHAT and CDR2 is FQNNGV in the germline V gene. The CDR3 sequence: CASSQKDTQYF. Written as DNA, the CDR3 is TGTGCCAGCAGCCAGAAGGATACGCAGTATTTT.

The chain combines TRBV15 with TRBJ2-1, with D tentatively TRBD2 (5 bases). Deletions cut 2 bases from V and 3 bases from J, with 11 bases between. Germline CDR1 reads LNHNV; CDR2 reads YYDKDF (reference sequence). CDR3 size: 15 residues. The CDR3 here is CATSRPRGGYNEQFF. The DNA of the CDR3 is TGTGCCACCAGCAGACCACGGGGTGGCTACAATGAGCAGTTCTTC.

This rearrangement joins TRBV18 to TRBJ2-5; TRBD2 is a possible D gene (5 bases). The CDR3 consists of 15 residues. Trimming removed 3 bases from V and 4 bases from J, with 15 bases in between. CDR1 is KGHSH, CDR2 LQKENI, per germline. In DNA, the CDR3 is TGTGCCAGCTCACCCTGGGAGAGCAGAGGAGAGACCCAGTACTTC. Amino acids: CASSPWESRGETQYF.

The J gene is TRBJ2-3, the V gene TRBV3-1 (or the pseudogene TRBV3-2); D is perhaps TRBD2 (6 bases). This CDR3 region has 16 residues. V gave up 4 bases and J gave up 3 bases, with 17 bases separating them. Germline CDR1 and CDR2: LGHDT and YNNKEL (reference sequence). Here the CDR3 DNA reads TGTGCCAGCAGCCCCTATGGGGGGTTTAGAACAGATACGCAGTATTTT. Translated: CASSPYGGFRTDTQYF.

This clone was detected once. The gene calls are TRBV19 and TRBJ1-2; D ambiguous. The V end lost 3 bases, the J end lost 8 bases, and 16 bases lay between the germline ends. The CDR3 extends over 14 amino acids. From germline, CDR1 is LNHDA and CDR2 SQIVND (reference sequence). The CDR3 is CASSIRSGPSGYTF. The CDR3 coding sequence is TGTGCCAGTAGTATTCGGAGCGGCCCGTCGGGCTACACCTTC.

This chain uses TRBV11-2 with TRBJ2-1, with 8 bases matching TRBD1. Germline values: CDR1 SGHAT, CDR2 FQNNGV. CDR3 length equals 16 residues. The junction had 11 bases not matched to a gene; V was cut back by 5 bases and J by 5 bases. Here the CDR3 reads CASSIRRQGNNNEQFF. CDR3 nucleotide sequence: TGTGCCAGCAGCATAAGACGACAGGGGAACAACAATGAGCAGTTCTTC.

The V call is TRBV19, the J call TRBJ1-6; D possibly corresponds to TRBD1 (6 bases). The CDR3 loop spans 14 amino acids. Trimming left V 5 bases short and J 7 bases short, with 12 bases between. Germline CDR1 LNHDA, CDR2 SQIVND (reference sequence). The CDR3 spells CASSLTGGNSPLHF. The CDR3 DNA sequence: TGTGCCAGTAGTTTGACAGGAGGGAATTCACCCCTCCACTTT. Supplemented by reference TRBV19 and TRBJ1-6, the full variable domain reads DGGITQSPKYLFRKEGQNVTLSCEQNLNHDAMYWYRQDPGQGLRLIYYSQIVNDFQKGDIAEGYSVSREKKESFPLTVTSAQKNPTAFYLCASSLTGGNSPLHFGNGTRLTVT.

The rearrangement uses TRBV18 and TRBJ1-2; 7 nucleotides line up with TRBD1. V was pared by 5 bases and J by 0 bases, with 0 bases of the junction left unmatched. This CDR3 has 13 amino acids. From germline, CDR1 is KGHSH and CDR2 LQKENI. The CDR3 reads CASSGQANYGYTF. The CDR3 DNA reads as TGTGCCAGCTCAGGACAGGCTAACTATGGCTACACCTTC.

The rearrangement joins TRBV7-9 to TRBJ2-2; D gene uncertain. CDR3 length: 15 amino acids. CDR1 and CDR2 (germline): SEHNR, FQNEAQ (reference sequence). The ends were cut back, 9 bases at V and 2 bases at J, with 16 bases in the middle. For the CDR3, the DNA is TGTGCCAGTAGTGCCGGGCCCGGAAACACCGGGGAGCTGTTTTTT. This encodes CASSAGPGNTGELFF.

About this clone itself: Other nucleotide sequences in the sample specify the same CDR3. CDR3 region: CASSLTGNTEAFF. The CDR3 coding sequence is TGTGCCAGCAGCTTAACAGGGAACACTGAAGCTTTCTTT. This chain links TRBV12-3 or TRBV12-4 with TRBJ1-1, with a weak D call TRBD1 (5 bases). The V end lost 6 bases, the J end lost 1 base, and 9 bases lay between the germline ends. The CDR3 sequence is 13 residues long.

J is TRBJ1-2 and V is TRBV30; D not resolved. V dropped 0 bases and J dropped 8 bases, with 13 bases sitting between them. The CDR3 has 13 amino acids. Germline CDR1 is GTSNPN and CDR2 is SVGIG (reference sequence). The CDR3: CAWSVQSFGGYTF. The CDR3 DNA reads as TGTGCCTGGAGTGTACAGTCCTTCGGGGGCTACACCTTC.

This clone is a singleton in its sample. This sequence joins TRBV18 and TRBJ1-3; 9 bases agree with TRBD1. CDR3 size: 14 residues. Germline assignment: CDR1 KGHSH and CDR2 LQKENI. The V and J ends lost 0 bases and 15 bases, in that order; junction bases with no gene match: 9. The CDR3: CASSPPGTGRREYF. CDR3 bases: TGTGCCAGCTCACCACCGGGGACAGGGCGACGGGAATATTTT.

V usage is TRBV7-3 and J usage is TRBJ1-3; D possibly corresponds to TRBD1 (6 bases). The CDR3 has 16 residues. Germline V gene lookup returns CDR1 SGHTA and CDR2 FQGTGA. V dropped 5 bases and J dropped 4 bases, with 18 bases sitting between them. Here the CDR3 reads CASSPTRGTEGNTIYF. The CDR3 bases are TGTGCCAGCAGCCCGACCAGGGGTACAGAAGGAAACACCATATATTTT.

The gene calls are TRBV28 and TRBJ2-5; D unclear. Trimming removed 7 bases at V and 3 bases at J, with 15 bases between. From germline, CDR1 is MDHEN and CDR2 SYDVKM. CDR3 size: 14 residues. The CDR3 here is CASKFGDTEETQYF. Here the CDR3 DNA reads TGTGCCAGCAAATTTGGTGACACCGAAGAGACCCAGTACTTC.

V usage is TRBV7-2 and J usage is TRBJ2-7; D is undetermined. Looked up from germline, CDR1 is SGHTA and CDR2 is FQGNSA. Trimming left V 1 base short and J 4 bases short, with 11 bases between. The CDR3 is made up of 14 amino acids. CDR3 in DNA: TGTGCCAGCAGCTTAGGGGTCCTATCATACGAGCAGTACTTC. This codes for CASSLGVLSYEQYF.

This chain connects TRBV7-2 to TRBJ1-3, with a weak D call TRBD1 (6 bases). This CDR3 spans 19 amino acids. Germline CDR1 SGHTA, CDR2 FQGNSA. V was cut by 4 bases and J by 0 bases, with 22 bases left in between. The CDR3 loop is CASSSGITGTEISGNTIYF. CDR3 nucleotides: TGTGCCAGCAGCTCCGGAATTACAGGGACGGAGATCTCTGGAAACACCATATATTTT.

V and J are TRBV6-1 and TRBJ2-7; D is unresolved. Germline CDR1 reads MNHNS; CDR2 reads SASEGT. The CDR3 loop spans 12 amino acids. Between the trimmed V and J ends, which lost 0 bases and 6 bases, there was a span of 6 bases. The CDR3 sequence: CASSEALGEQYF. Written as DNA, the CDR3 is TGTGCCAGCAGTGAAGCGTTGGGCGAGCAGTACTTC.

The CDR3 protein is CATSDGGGRTEAFF. The CDR3 bases are TGTGCCACCAGTGATGGCGGGGGGCGGACTGAAGCTTTCTTT. The J gene is TRBJ1-1, the V gene TRBV24-1, with D maybe TRBD1 (6 bases). Between the trimmed V and J ends, which lost 3 bases and 5 bases, there was a span of 12 bases. The CDR3 consists of 14 residues. Germline loops: CDR1 KGHDR, CDR2 SFDVKD.

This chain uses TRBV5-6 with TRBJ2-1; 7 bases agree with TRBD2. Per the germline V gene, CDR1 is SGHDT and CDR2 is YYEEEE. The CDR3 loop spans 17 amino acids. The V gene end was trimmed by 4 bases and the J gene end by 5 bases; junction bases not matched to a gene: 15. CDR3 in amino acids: CASSPRWDRRGDNEQFF. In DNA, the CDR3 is TGTGCCAGCAGCCCCCGATGGGACCGACGGGGGGACAATGAGCAGTTCTTC.

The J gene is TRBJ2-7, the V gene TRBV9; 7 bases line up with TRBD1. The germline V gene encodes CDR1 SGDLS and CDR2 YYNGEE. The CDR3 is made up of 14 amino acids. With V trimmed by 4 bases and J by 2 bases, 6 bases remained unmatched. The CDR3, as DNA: TGTGCCAGCAGCCCGGGACAGCGAGCCTACGAGCAGTACTTC. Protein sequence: CASSPGQRAYEQYF. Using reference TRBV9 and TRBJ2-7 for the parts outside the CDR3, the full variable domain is DSGVTQTPKHLITATGQRVTLRCSPRSGDLSVYWYQQSLDQGLQFLIQYYNGEERAKGNILERFSAQQFPDLHSELNLSSLELGDSALYFCASSPGQRAYEQYFGPGTRLTVT.